The clone carrying this TCR beta chain was found a few times. Its antigen is unidentified. TCRdb ran MiXCR on the RT-PCR reads and lists one entry per CDR3 protein. Of about 700,000 distinct CDR3 sequences in the sample, approximately 14% were seen once. This record comes from a study of response to subunit inactivated influenza vaccine. Study-wide results and caveats: The authors suggested that every seasonal influenza vaccination recruits few new T cells.

V dropped 7 bases and J dropped 0 bases, with 15 bases sitting between them. Germline CDR1 reads SQVTM; CDR2 reads ANQGSEA. CDR3 length equals 15 residues. This rearrangement joins TRBV29-1 to TRBJ2-2; D tentatively fits TRBD1 or TRBD2 (5 bases each). This clonotype was sampled from a man between 50 and 59 years old who received an inactivated influenza vaccine. Sequencing used PBMCs from blood, obtained 11 to 12 days after vaccination. CDR3 nucleotides: TGCAGCGGACGAACCGGGACCGCGAACACCGGGGAGCTGTTTTTT. Encoded protein: CSGRTGTANTGELFF.